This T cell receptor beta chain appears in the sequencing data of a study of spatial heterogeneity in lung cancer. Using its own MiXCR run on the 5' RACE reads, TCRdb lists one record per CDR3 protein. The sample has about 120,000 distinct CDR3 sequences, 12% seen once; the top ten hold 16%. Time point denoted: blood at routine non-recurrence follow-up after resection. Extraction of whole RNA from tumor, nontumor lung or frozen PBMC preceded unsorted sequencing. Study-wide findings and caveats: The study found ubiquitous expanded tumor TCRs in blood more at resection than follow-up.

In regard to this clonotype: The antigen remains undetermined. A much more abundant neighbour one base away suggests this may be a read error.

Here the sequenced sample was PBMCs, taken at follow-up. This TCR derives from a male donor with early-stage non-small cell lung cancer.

The DNA for the CDR3 is TGTGCCAGCAACCGACTAGCGGGGGGCACAGATACGCAGTATTTT. Translating it yields CASNRLAGGTDTQYF. This chain uses TRBV9 with TRBJ2-3; TRBD2 aligns across 12 bases. The CDR3 sequence is 15 residues long. V shed 6 bases and J 1 base; nucleotides not matched to a gene: 3. The germline CDR1 and CDR2 sequences are SGDLS and YYNGEE.